The 32 T cell receptor beta chains reported below all come from one sample, sequenced in a study of human T cells and chemical hapten exposure listed by TCRdb under 2021. The library was produced with 5' RACE. Instrument on record: Illumina MiSeq. TCRdb reanalyzed the raw reads on its own, using fastp at Q25 for trimming and MiXCR for clone calling, and kept in-frame beta chains. Each record represents a unique CDR3 protein, reported with the most common genes and DNA among its rows. The sample has tens of thousands of distinct CDR3 sequences on record, 7.7% of them singletons. Jointly, the top ten make up approximately 2.3% of the sample. Unfractionated whole blood was collected in Tempus Blood RNA tubes, and total RNA was extracted from that blood. Source of these receptors: a male donor in good health.

A remark on this clonotype: This may be a read error, as it is one base from a much larger clone. V and J are TRBV7-9 and TRBJ1-1; D is uncertain. The germline V gene has CDR1 SEHNR and CDR2 FQNEAQ (reference sequence). With 0 bases removed from V and 3 bases from J, the gap between germline ends came to 5 bases. There are 13 residues in the CDR3. DNA of the CDR3: TGTGCCAGCAGCTTAGCCTTAGACACTGAAGCTTTCTTT. It codes for CASSLALDTEAFF.

This clonotype was seen a handful of times. The chain uses TRBV11-1 and TRBJ1-1, with 11 bases identical to TRBD1. There are 14 residues in the CDR3. Germline assignment: CDR1 SGHAT and CDR2 FQDESV (reference sequence). The V segment lost 5 bases and the J segment 5 bases; nucleotides outside the gene matches: 4. The CDR3 spells CASSPDRGPTEAFF. The CDR3 DNA follows: TGTGCCAGCAGCCCGGACAGGGGGCCTACTGAAGCTTTCTTT.

This chain links TRBV21-1 with TRBJ2-7. TRBV21-1 is an annotated pseudogene. The CDR3 runs 15 residues. The CDR3 region has the DNA TGTGCCAGCAGCAAAAGTACAGCACCCTCCTACGAGCAGTACTTC. It is translated as CASSKSTAPSYEQYF.

This chain uses TRBV18 with TRBJ2-5; D is unclear. Germline V gene lookup returns CDR1 KGHSH and CDR2 LQKENI. The V gene lost 4 bases and the J gene lost 1 base, with 7 bases spanning the gap. CDR3 size: 13 residues. The CDR3 nucleotides read TGTGCCAGCTCACAGGGCTCCCAAGAGACCCAGTACTTC. Protein product: CASSQGSQETQYF.

The chain has TRBV12-3 or TRBV12-4 and TRBJ1-1; D ambiguous. V gave up 5 bases and J gave up 8 bases, with 12 bases separating them. This CDR3 spans 12 amino acids. The CDR3 DNA reads TGTGCCAGCAGTGCTTACATTCTCGAAGCTTTCTTT. Encoded protein: CASSAYILEAFF.

This clonotype has at least ten counts. The gene calls are TRBV9 and TRBJ2-5; 7 bases line up with TRBD1. Trimming removed 1 base from V and 5 bases from J; junction bases left unmatched: 5. The V gene's germline CDR1 is SGDLS and CDR2 YYNGEE. The CDR3 has 14 residues. The CDR3 spells CASSVRQGWETQYF. DNA of the CDR3: TGTGCCAGCAGCGTAAGACAGGGCTGGGAGACCCAGTACTTC.

This clonotype was seen more than once but under ten times. The chain combines TRBV7-2 with TRBJ2-1, with TRBD2 identical over 10 bases. Trimming removed 1 base from V and 2 bases from J; junction bases left unmatched: 11. Germline V lookup: CDR1 SGHTA, CDR2 FQGNSA. This CDR3 region has 19 residues. CDR3 DNA sequence: TGTGCCAGCAGCTTAGTTTCCAGCGGGAGGGCAAGGACCTACAATGAGCAGTTCTTC. Translated: CASSLVSSGRARTYNEQFF.

This clonotype was counted ten times or more. The rearrangement uses TRBV6-5 and TRBJ2-7, with TRBD1 matching 7 bases. The germline gives CDR1 MNHEY, CDR2 SVGAGI. With 7 bases clipped from V and 4 bases from J, the junction kept 10 bases outside the gene matches. This CDR3 is 14 amino acids long. CDR3 protein: CASKNAGGLYEQYF. CDR3 DNA: TGTGCCAGCAAAAACGCAGGGGGTTTGTACGAGCAGTACTTC.

This clonotype was observed at least ten times. The chain couples TRBV19 to TRBJ1-2; maybe TRBD1 (5 bases). The CDR3 extends over 16 amino acids. CDR1 is LNHDA, CDR2 SQIVND, per germline (reference sequence). V dropped 0 bases and J dropped 4 bases, with 15 bases sitting between them. The CDR3 region has the DNA TGTGCCAGTAGTATAGAATACAGGAGCTACGGCTATGGCTACACCTTC. Its protein product is CASSIEYRSYGYGYTF.

This chain uses TRBV5-1 with TRBJ2-5, with D unclear. V was cut by 4 bases and J by 2 bases, with 6 bases left in between. The germline CDR1 and CDR2 sequences are SGHRS and YFSETQ. This CDR3 has 12 residues. The CDR3, as DNA: TGCGCCAGCAGCCCCGCACAAGAGACCCAGTACTTC. This encodes CASSPAQETQYF.

This clonotype was counted ten times or more. The genes are TRBV5-4 and TRBJ1-1, with TRBD1 as a possible D gene (6 bases). Trimming stripped 1 base from V and 1 base from J, with 11 bases between. The CDR3 extends over 15 amino acids. Germline values: CDR1 SGHNT, CDR2 YYREEE (reference sequence). CDR3 protein: CASSLPGTPNTEAFF. The CDR3 region has the DNA TGTGCCAGCAGCTTGCCTGGGACACCGAACACTGAAGCTTTCTTT.

This clonotype was picked up a small number of times. The chain is built from TRBV6-6 and TRBJ2-1; D remains unclear. Trimming left V 4 bases short and J 10 bases short, with 14 bases between. The germline V gene has CDR1 MNHNY and CDR2 SVGAGI (reference sequence). The CDR3 length is 13 residues. The CDR3 region is CASSLMTNLEQFF. CDR3 sequence (DNA): TGTGCCAGCAGTTTAATGACAAACTTAGAGCAGTTCTTC.

In its sample, this clonotype was seen many times. The V call is TRBV20-1, the J call TRBJ2-7, with 9 bases that match TRBD1. The J segment lost 5 bases and the V segment lost 5 bases, leaving 7 bases of the junction unmatched. Germline loops: CDR1 DFQATT, CDR2 SNEGSKA (reference sequence). The CDR3 runs to 13 residues. The CDR3, as DNA: TGCAGTGCTCCACAGGGGGCCCTCGACGAGCAGTACTTC. This translates into CSAPQGALDEQYF.

Many counts were recorded for this clonotype. The chain combines TRBV20-1 with TRBJ1-1; D is undetermined. Trimming cost V 5 bases and J 4 bases, with 17 bases left between them. The CDR3 contains 14 residues. Germline CDR1 reads DFQATT; CDR2 reads SNEGSKA (reference sequence). Here the CDR3 reads CSAASRPESTEAFF. CDR3 DNA: TGCAGTGCTGCTTCTAGGCCGGAGAGCACTGAAGCTTTCTTT.

This chain joins TRBV7-9 and TRBJ2-3, with D uncertain. V lost 5 bases, J lost 3 bases, and 15 bases lay in between. The CDR3 extends over 15 amino acids. CDR1 is SEHNR, CDR2 FQNEAQ, per germline (reference sequence). The CDR3 DNA sequence: TGTGCCAGCAGCCCCGCGGCAACTTGGACAGATACGCAGTATTTT. Translation: CASSPAATWTDTQYF.

A few counts support this clonotype. The chain couples TRBV7-3 to TRBJ2-1; a possible D gene is TRBD1 (6 bases). The germline V gene encodes CDR1 SGHTA and CDR2 FQGTGA. This CDR3 contains 15 residues. Trimming took 4 bases from V and 4 from J, leaving 14 bases between them. For the CDR3, the DNA is TGTGCCAGCAGCTCCCGGACAGCCCGGTACAATGAGCAGTTCTTC. This sequence encodes CASSSRTARYNEQFF.

The CDR3 spells CASSEVRAAAQETQYF. CDR3 in DNA: TGTGCCAGCAGTGAAGTACGGGCAGCGGCACAAGAGACCCAGTACTTC. The rearrangement uses TRBV6-1 and TRBJ2-5, with D perhaps matching TRBD2 (5 bases). This CDR3 contains 16 residues. Germline lookup yields CDR1 MNHNS and CDR2 SASEGT. Trimming cost V 1 base and J 2 bases, with 14 bases left between them.

This clonotype has more than one count but fewer than ten. The chain employs TRBV7-2 and TRBJ2-4; TRBD2 matches 7 bases. The CDR3 is 16 residues long. V was clipped by 3 bases and J by 7 bases; unmatched bases: 12. Germline-derived CDR1 and CDR2 are SGHTA and FQGNSA. The CDR3 loop reads CASSLGEGLPLNIQYF. CDR3 coding DNA: TGTGCCAGCAGCTTGGGGGAGGGCCTACCTCTGAACATTCAGTACTTC.

V and J are TRBV23-1 and TRBJ2-7; D is perhaps TRBD2 (5 bases). TRBV23-1 is known as an ORF, though its function is uncertain. CDR3 size: 13 residues. The V end lost 7 bases, the J end lost 4 bases, and 14 bases lay between the germline ends. CDR3 loop: CASKEEGPYEQYF. The CDR3 DNA is TGCGCCAGCAAGGAGGAAGGCCCATACGAGCAGTACTTC.

Worth noting for this clonotype: A much larger clone lies one base from this, so it may be a read error. This chain connects TRBV11-2 to TRBJ2-5; D is unclear. The V end was cut by 5 bases, the J end by 2 bases, with 12 bases between. The CDR3 loop spans 14 amino acids. Looked up from germline, CDR1 is SGHAT and CDR2 is FQNNGV. The CDR3 loop is CASSAGTAQETQYF. The CDR3 bases are TGTGCCAGCAGCGCAGGCACGGCTCAAGAGACCCAGTACTTC. The entire variable domain, with the rest obtained from reference TRBV11-2 and TRBJ2-5, is as follows: EAGVAQSPRYKIIEKRQSVAFWCNPISGHATLYWYQQILGQGPKLLIQFQNNGVVDDSQLPKDRFSAERLKGVDSTLKIQPAKLEDSAVYLCASSAGTAQETQYFGPGTRLLVL.

The chain is built from TRBV4-1 and TRBJ1-2, with D unresolved. The V gene lost 0 bases and the J gene lost 0 bases, with 5 bases spanning the gap. Germline loops: CDR1 MGHRA, CDR2 YSYEKL. The CDR3 is 14 amino acids. The CDR3 DNA follows: TGCGCCAGCAGCCAAGACGGCGCTAACTATGGCTACACCTTC. Amino acid sequence: CASSQDGANYGYTF.

This clonotype was counted many times. V and J are TRBV5-1 and TRBJ2-3; TRBD1 agrees at 9 bases. Germline V gene sequence: CDR1 SGHRS, CDR2 YFSETQ. The CDR3 extends over 17 amino acids. V trimming: 0 bases; J trimming: 1 base; junction bases outside the gene matches: 6. This CDR3 reads CASSLARTGDRTDTQYF. The CDR3 DNA reads as TGCGCCAGCAGCTTGGCACGGACAGGGGACCGCACAGATACGCAGTATTTT.

Ten or more counts support this clonotype. The V and J genes are TRBV4-3 and TRBJ2-4; 11 nucleotides agree with TRBD1. The V segment lost 4 bases and the J segment 5 bases; nucleotides outside the gene matches: 4. The CDR3 runs 15 residues. From germline, CDR1 is LGHNA and CDR2 YSLEER. The CDR3 loop is CASSPRTGGENIQYF. The CDR3 bases are TGCGCCAGCAGCCCCAGGACAGGGGGCGAAAACATTCAGTACTTC.

This clonotype was seen ten or more times. J is TRBJ1-1 and V is TRBV2; tentatively, D is TRBD1 (6 bases). V lost 1 base to trimming and J lost 2 bases, with 8 bases between them. Germline-derived CDR1 and CDR2 are SNHLY and FYNNEI. CDR3 length: 14 residues. For the CDR3, the DNA is TGTGCCAGCAGTGAAGAAGGGGGTAACACTGAAGCTTTCTTT. Encoded protein: CASSEEGGNTEAFF. The whole variable domain, filled in from reference TRBV2 and TRBJ1-1, reads EPEVTQTPSHQVTQMGQEVILRCVPISNHLYFYWYRQILGQKVEFLVSFYNNEISEKSEIFDDQFSVERPDGSNFTLKIRSTKLEDSAMYFCASSEEGGNTEAFFGQGTRLTVV.

This clonotype appeared a few times. The CDR3 DNA reads TGTGCCAGCAGTTTAAGGGCAGGGTGGAATCAGCCCCAGCATTTT. It specifies CASSLRAGWNQPQHF. The rearrangement links TRBV27 to TRBJ1-5; D is perhaps TRBD1 (5 bases). The germline CDR1 and CDR2 sequences are MNHEY and SMNVEV (reference sequence). The CDR3 loop spans 15 amino acids. V lost 2 bases, J lost 4 bases, and 12 bases lay in between.

The rearrangement links TRBV12-3 or TRBV12-4 to TRBJ2-6, with 11 nucleotides matching TRBD1. CDR3 length equals 17 residues. The ends lost 6 bases at V and 3 bases at J; junction bases unmatched: 7. This chain's CDR3 is CASRTGQGGFGANVLTF. CDR3 DNA: TGTGCCAGCAGGACGGGACAGGGGGGCTTTGGGGCCAACGTCCTGACTTTC.

In this sample, this clonotype turned up a few times. The chain joins TRBV3-1 to TRBJ2-2; D not certain. CDR3 length: 12 residues. In germline, CDR1 is LGHDT, CDR2 YNNKEL (reference sequence). V was shortened by 5 bases and J by 7 bases, with 8 bases between the two germline ends. The CDR3 sequence: CASSNTGGELFF. CDR3 nucleotide sequence: TGTGCCAGCAGCAATACCGGCGGGGAGCTGTTTTTT.

This chain links TRBV27 with TRBJ2-5, with D unresolved. V lost 2 bases, J lost 1 base, and 8 bases lay in between. The germline V gene encodes CDR1 MNHEY and CDR2 SMNVEV (reference sequence). The CDR3 spans 14 residues. CDR3 coding DNA: TGTGCCAGCAGTTTAGTCGATAGCCAAGAGACCCAGTACTTC. Protein sequence: CASSLVDSQETQYF.

This clonotype was recorded a few times. The chain carries TRBV13 and TRBJ2-7; D gene ambiguous. The CDR3 is made up of 13 amino acids. Germline V gene data show CDR1 as PRHDT and CDR2 as FYEKMQ (reference sequence). Between the trimmed V and J ends, which lost 5 bases and 6 bases, there was a span of 14 bases. CDR3 DNA: TGTGCCAGCAGCCCCCTAGGGAAGGGCGAGCAGTACTTC. Translation gives CASSPLGKGEQYF.

This sequence joins TRBV7-2 and TRBJ2-2; D not certain. V was trimmed by 7 bases and J by 7 bases, leaving 10 bases between them. Germline assignment: CDR1 SGHTA and CDR2 FQGNSA. The length of the CDR3 is 12 residues. DNA for the CDR3: TGTGCCAGCAACCAAAGGAACGGGGAGCTGTTTTTT. The encoded protein is CASNQRNGELFF.

This clonotype has only a few counts. The gene calls are TRBV12-3 or TRBV12-4 and TRBJ2-2, with a weak D call TRBD2 (6 bases). Trimming cost V 6 bases and J 7 bases, with 9 bases left between them. This CDR3 comprises 12 residues. This CDR3 reads CASRGEDGELFF. The DNA of the CDR3 is TGTGCCAGCAGGGGGGAGGACGGGGAGCTGTTTTTT.

As regards this clonotype: A much larger clone lies one base from this, so it may be a read error. The chain combines TRBV12-3 or TRBV12-4 with TRBJ1-1, with D unclear. The CDR3 covers 12 residues. The CDR3 DNA is TGTGCCAGCATTTTAACAAGCACTGAAGCTTTCTTT. It translates to CASILTSTEAFF.